The 25 T cell receptor beta chains listed next were all sequenced from one sample in a study of blood T cell repertoires in COVID-19 (dated by TCRdb to about 2020). Library method: the immunoSEQ multiplex PCR assay. TCRdb mirrors the immuneACCESS table, restricted to in-frame sequences. Some clones are absent from its copies; in checked studies, under half trace to an unresolved V gene, and the reason for the others is unknown. This sample comprises a few hundred thousand clones, roughly 91% of them detected only once. Roughly 2.9% of the sample rests with the top ten. The sequenced sample was PBMCs or T cells enriched from blood (not recorded which). Receptor source: a woman in her fifties or sixties who had been exposed to COVID-19.

The J gene is TRBJ2-3, the V gene TRBV30; possibly TRBD2 for D (6 bases). This CDR3 is 15 amino acids long. Germline values: CDR1 GTSNPN, CDR2 SVGIG (reference sequence). The V end lost 0 bases, the J end lost 1 base, and 11 bases lay between the germline ends. Here the CDR3 DNA reads TGTGCCTGGAGTGTACTGGCTAGCGGCACAGATACGCAGTATTTT. Protein product: CAWSVLASGTDTQYF.

This rearrangement joins TRBV5-1 to TRBJ1-6; D ambiguous. Trimming pared 2 bases from V and 0 bases from J, leaving 21 bases between. Germline V gives CDR1 SGHRS, CDR2 YFSETQ. There are 20 residues in the CDR3. The CDR3 nucleotides read TGCGCCAGCAGCTTAAGAAGAAGCGGCACTTCGAGCTCCTATAATTCACCCCTCCACTTT. The encoded protein is CASSLRRSGTSSSYNSPLHF.

The chain links TRBV5-6 to TRBJ2-1; TRBD2 might be the D (5 bases). CDR3 length: 11 residues. V was trimmed by 4 bases and J by 12 bases, leaving 11 bases between them. CDR1 is SGHDT and CDR2 is YYEEEE in the germline V gene. The CDR3 nucleotides are TGTGCCAGCAGCGGAGGCCCCGTGCAGTTCTTC. Translated, it gives CASSGGPVQFF.

This clone was detected once. V usage is TRBV14 and J usage is TRBJ1-1; TRBD1 is a possible D gene (5 bases). This CDR3 has 15 amino acids. The V gene's germline CDR1 is SGHDN and CDR2 FVKESK. Trimming cost V 3 bases and J 1 base, with 12 bases left between them. The CDR3 bases are TGTGCCAGCAGCCACTTGACAGTATCGAACACTGAAGCTTTCTTT. Translation gives CASSHLTVSNTEAFF.

This chain uses TRBV5-1 with TRBJ2-5; D perhaps matches TRBD2 (5 bases). This CDR3 comprises 12 residues. Germline CDR1 and CDR2: SGHRS and YFSETQ. V lost 5 bases and J lost 4, with 9 bases in between. The CDR3 DNA reads TGCGCCAGCAGTGGAGGAGGAGAGACCCAGTACTTC. Protein sequence: CASSGGGETQYF.

This sequence joins TRBV19 and TRBJ1-1; 7 bases align to TRBD1. The V and J ends lost 6 bases and 1 base, in that order; junction bases with no gene match: 5. Germline CDR1 LNHDA, CDR2 SQIVND (reference sequence). The CDR3 totals 14 residues. The CDR3 region has the DNA TGTGCCAGTAGCCCGGGACAGAGGAACACTGAAGCTTTCTTT. Its protein product is CASSPGQRNTEAFF.

V gene TRBV3-1 (or the pseudogene TRBV3-2) combines with J gene TRBJ2-1, with D uncertain. The germline V and J ends were trimmed by 0 bases and 0 bases, with 6 bases remaining between them. Germline values: CDR1 LGHDT, CDR2 YNNKEL (reference sequence). CDR3 size: 15 residues. This CDR3 is CASSQDLSSYNEQFF. CDR3 bases: TGTGCCAGCAGCCAAGATTTGAGCTCCTACAATGAGCAGTTCTTC.

The chain links TRBV5-1 to TRBJ1-1; D perhaps matches TRBD1 (5 bases). Trimming pared 4 bases from V and 0 bases from J, leaving 16 bases between. The germline gives CDR1 SGHRS, CDR2 YFSETQ. The CDR3 runs 16 residues. The CDR3 reads CASSAGWGTMNTEAFF. CDR3 bases: TGCGCCAGCAGCGCTGGGTGGGGCACCATGAACACTGAAGCTTTCTTT.

Here the CDR3 DNA reads TGTGCCAGCAGCCCCCAATTAATGGACAGCTACGAGCAGTACTTC. Translating gives CASSPQLMDSYEQYF. The chain combines TRBV11-2 with TRBJ2-7; D is possibly TRBD1 (6 bases). V was clipped by 5 bases and J by 3 bases, with 17 bases between them. The CDR3 consists of 15 residues. Germline lookup yields CDR1 SGHAT and CDR2 FQNNGV.

This clone occurred once. The chain links TRBV2 to TRBJ2-5; TRBD1 matches at 9 bases. The CDR3 loop spans 15 amino acids. CDR1 is SNHLY and CDR2 is FYNNEI in the germline V gene. J gave up 2 bases and V 4 bases, and 5 bases lay outside the gene matches. CDR3 region: CASSGQGGRQETQYF. CDR3 bases: TGTGCCAGCAGTGGACAGGGGGGCCGACAAGAGACCCAGTACTTC.

This chain links TRBV6-5 with TRBJ2-7; D gene uncertain. CDR1 is MNHEY, CDR2 SVGAGI, per germline. Trimming stripped 7 bases from V and 3 bases from J, with 10 bases between. The CDR3 sequence is 12 residues long. The CDR3, as DNA: TGTGCCAGCAAGTCACGAGGCTACGAGCAGTACTTC. The encoded protein is CASKSRGYEQYF.

The chain is built from TRBV5-4 and TRBJ2-3; 10 bases are shared with TRBD2. Losses at the gene ends were 6 bases for V and 2 bases for J; bases not matched to a gene: 9. Looked up from germline, CDR1 is SGHNT and CDR2 is YYREEE (reference sequence). The CDR3 is 16 amino acids. CDR3 nucleotides: TGTGCCAGCACCCTCGGAGCGGGGGGGCCCACAGATACGCAGTATTTT. Its translation: CASTLGAGGPTDTQYF.

The chain couples TRBV28 to TRBJ1-2, with D possibly being TRBD1 (5 bases). The germline V gene encodes CDR1 MDHEN and CDR2 SYDVKM. There are 12 residues in the CDR3. V was shortened by 3 bases and J by 7 bases, with 9 bases between the two germline ends. CDR3: CASSLGRRGYTF. DNA of the CDR3: TGTGCCAGCAGTTTGGGGCGGCGTGGCTACACCTTC.

The chain couples TRBV5-1 to TRBJ1-5; D possibly corresponds to TRBD1 (6 bases). Between the trimmed V and J ends, which lost 2 bases and 4 bases, there was a span of 13 bases. Germline lookup yields CDR1 SGHRS and CDR2 YFSETQ. This CDR3 spans 15 amino acids. The CDR3 protein is CASSLDGTPNQPQHF. The CDR3 DNA is TGCGCCAGCAGCTTAGACGGGACACCGAATCAGCCCCAGCATTTT.

The V gene is TRBV10-3, the J gene TRBJ2-3, with TRBD2 identical over 9 bases. The CDR3 is 14 amino acids. CDR1 and CDR2 from the germline V gene are ENHRY and SYGVKD. J gave up 4 bases and V 10 bases, and 9 bases lay outside the gene matches. The CDR3 loop is CATLAGLAPDTQYF. CDR3 DNA: TGTGCCACCCTGGCGGGACTAGCCCCAGATACGCAGTATTTT.

V is TRBV18 and J is TRBJ2-1; D unresolved. Trimming took 5 bases from V and 8 from J, leaving 19 bases between them. The germline V gene has CDR1 KGHSH and CDR2 LQKENI. CDR3 length: 15 residues. CDR3 sequence reads: CASSKTADRSDEQFF. CDR3 DNA sequence: TGTGCCAGCTCAAAAACGGCGGATAGATCCGATGAGCAGTTCTTC.

The chain recombines TRBV19 with TRBJ1-1, with TRBD1 as a possible D gene (5 bases). Germline V gene sequence: CDR1 LNHDA, CDR2 SQIVND (reference sequence). V was shortened by 8 bases and J by 3 bases, with 13 bases between the two germline ends. This CDR3 has 13 residues. The CDR3 DNA reads TGTGCCAGTGGGGCGGTAACCCACACTGAAGCTTTCTTT. This codes for CASGAVTHTEAFF.

V gene TRBV28 combines with J gene TRBJ1-2, with D perhaps TRBD1 (5 bases). This CDR3 is 14 amino acids long. V shed 7 bases and J shed 8 bases, with 20 bases lying between them. CDR1 MDHEN and CDR2 SYDVKM come from the germline V gene. For the CDR3, the DNA is TGTGCCAGCACTCCCGGGGGGGGAAATTCAGGCTACACCTTC. It codes for CASTPGGGNSGYTF.

This chain connects TRBV27 to TRBJ1-6; maybe TRBD1 (5 bases). Per the germline V gene, CDR1 is MNHEY and CDR2 is SMNVEV (reference sequence). V lost 5 bases to trimming and J lost 9 bases, with 17 bases between them. CDR3 length: 15 amino acids. In nucleotides, the CDR3 is TGTGCCAGCAGTCCAGGGTCCATTGGGGCTTCACCCCTCCACTTT. It specifies CASSPGSIGASPLHF.

This clone came up a few times. The chain links TRBV19 to TRBJ1-2, with 9 bases fitting TRBD1. This CDR3 has 13 amino acids. CDR1 is LNHDA, CDR2 SQIVND, per germline (reference sequence). The trim removed 9 bases at V and 4 bases at J, leaving 6 bases unmatched. The CDR3 nucleotides read TGTGCCAGCTGGGACAGGGCTTCCTATGGCTACACCTTC. Its translation: CASWDRASYGYTF. The complete variable domain, with remaining parts taken from reference TRBV19 and TRBJ1-2, reads DGGITQSPKYLFRKEGQNVTLSCEQNLNHDAMYWYRQDPGQGLRLIYYSQIVNDFQKGDIAEGYSVSREKKESFPLTVTSAQKNPTAFYLCASWDRASYGYTFGSGTRLTVV.

This chain uses TRBV2 with TRBJ1-4; 9 bases are a match to TRBD1. The CDR3 consists of 14 residues. Trimming removed 3 bases from V and 9 bases from J; junction bases left unmatched: 5. CDR1 and CDR2 (germline): SNHLY, FYNNEI. CDR3 in amino acids: CASSDGTGLKKLFF. Here the CDR3 DNA reads TGTGCCAGCAGTGACGGGACAGGGTTGAAAAAACTGTTTTTT.

V is TRBV10-3 and J is TRBJ2-7; 8 bases fit TRBD2. This CDR3 spans 15 amino acids. V was clipped by 3 bases and J by 0 bases; unmatched bases: 4. Germline loops: CDR1 ENHRY, CDR2 SYGVKD. The CDR3 DNA sequence: TGTGCCATCAGTGACACCGGGACTAGCTCCTACGAGCAGTACTTC. Translated: CAISDTGTSSYEQYF.

This chain joins TRBV30 and TRBJ1-5; the match to TRBD1 covers 8 bases. The CDR3 length is 14 residues. Germline trimming cut 2 bases from V and 7 bases from J; bases unmatched to any gene: 7. Per the germline V gene, CDR1 is GTSNPN and CDR2 is SVGIG (reference sequence). The CDR3 here is CAWSPDRGGQPQHF. CDR3 sequence (DNA): TGTGCCTGGAGTCCAGACAGGGGAGGACAGCCCCAGCATTTT.

This clone has a single count. The V gene is TRBV5-1, the J gene TRBJ2-3; 7 bases align to TRBD1. This CDR3 is built from 18 residues. Trimming removed 3 bases from V and 1 base from J; junction bases left unmatched: 14. CDR1 and CDR2 from the germline V gene are SGHRS and YFSETQ. CDR3 residues: CASSSDREGGTGTDTQYF. In nucleotides, the CDR3 is TGCGCCAGCAGCTCCGACAGGGAAGGAGGCACAGGCACAGATACGCAGTATTTT. Drawing the rest from reference TRBV5-1 and TRBJ2-3, the complete variable domain is KAGVTQTPRYLIKTRGQQVTLSCSPISGHRSVSWYQQTPGQGLQFLFEYFSETQRNKGNFPGRFSGRQFSNSRSEMNVSTLELGDSALYLCASSSDREGGTGTDTQYFGPGTRLTVL.

The table lists this clone with a count of one. V usage is TRBV7-9 and J usage is TRBJ1-2; 9 nucleotides align to TRBD1. This CDR3 contains 16 residues. The trim removed 5 bases at V and 0 bases at J, leaving 7 bases unmatched. The germline CDR1 and CDR2 sequences are SEHNR and FQNEAQ (reference sequence). Written as DNA, the CDR3 is TGTGCCAGCAGCCCACCGGGACAGGGATCTAACTATGGCTACACCTTC. Amino acid sequence: CASSPPGQGSNYGYTF.